This T cell receptor (beta chain) was sequenced in a study of Graves' ophthalmopathy and Graves' hyperthyroidism. Study information: At the time of initial diagnosis and before any treatment, peripheral blood was collected. General study findings and limits: Ophthalmopathy progression predictions by the model showed around 72% specificity and approximately 69% sensitivity.

For repertoire sequencing, the TCR beta CDR3 regions were amplified from RNA transcripts. HTBI-primed RT-PCR formed the first round, and a multiplex PCR formed the second. TCRdb fed the multiplex PCR reads into MiXCR, producing one record per CDR3 protein. The table has 650,000 to 900,000 distinct CDR3 sequences, about 44% seen once. Trimming cost V 5 bases and J 3 bases, with 19 bases left between them. Germline values: CDR1 SQVTM, CDR2 ANQGSEA. CDR3 length: 15 amino acids. This clonotype was counted a few times. The target antigen is unknown. Orbital computed tomography, thyroid ultrasound, TRAb, serum thyroxine and clinical symptoms formed the basis of diagnosis.

The sequence derives from an adult man with Graves' ophthalmopathy. What was sequenced was peripheral blood. The rearrangement links TRBV29-1 to TRBJ1-1; D possibly corresponds to TRBD1 (5 bases). The CDR3 DNA is TGCAGCGTTTTTCTATGGGACTTGCGGGACACTGAAGCTTTCTTT. Translation: CSVFLWDLRDTEAFF.